This is a list of T cell receptor beta chains from one sample in a study of blood T cells in healthy people across ages. MiXCR was run by TCRdb on the 5' RACE reads, yielding one entry per CDR3 protein. The data contain approximately 360,000 distinct CDR3 sequences, approximately 52% of them singletons. Sequenced input: blood. The receptors come from a man aged 55 to 69 in good health. CDR3s include the opening cysteine and the closing phenylalanine or tryptophan. D genes are given only for firm matches. Clone sizes are given selectively: once, few, many, or a class where the clone is expanded.

many,TRBJ2-5,NA,TRBV7-2,TGTGCCAGCAGTAGTACAGGGTTCGGGGAGACCCAGTACTTC,CASSSTGFGETQYF
few,TRBJ2-5,NA,TRBV25-1,TGTGCCAGCAGTGACCCTACAGGGAGGGAGACCCAGTACTTC,CASSDPTGRETQYF
many,TRBJ2-3,TRBD1,TRBV18,TGTGCCAGCTCAACAAGACAGGGCTCCACAGATACGCAGTATTTT,CASSTRQGSTDTQYF
NA,TRBJ1-2,NA,TRBV20-1,TGCAGTGCTACCCTGGGTGGAAACTATGGCTACACCTTC,CSATLGGNYGYTF
few,TRBJ2-1,NA,TRBV20-1,TGCAGTGCCCCAGGTGGGGTGGCCGGATACAATGAGCAGTTCTTC,CSAPGGVAGYNEQFF
NA,TRBJ2-1,NA,TRBV7-2,TGTGCCAGCAGCTTAGGCCAGGGGCGGGGGCGGAGGGCCTACAATGAGCAGTTCTTC,CASSLGQGRGRRAYNEQFF
NA,TRBJ2-7,TRBD2,TRBV5-1,TGCGCCAGCAGCCTGGGGACTAGCTTTTCCGACGAGCAGTACTTC,CASSLGTSFSDEQYF
NA,TRBJ2-7,TRBD2,TRBV4-3,TGCGCCAGCAGCCAAACGGGGGGGGACTGGGGAGACGAGCAGTACTTC,CASSQTGGDWGDEQYF
many,TRBJ1-4,NA,TRBV12-3/TRBV12-4,TGTGCCAGCAGCAACGGGGTTGGGGGGCAAGAAAAACTGTTTTTT,CASSNGVGGQEKLFF
NA,TRBJ2-7,NA,TRBV7-2,TGTGCCAGCTTGCCACAGCTTGATCCCTACGAGCAGTACTTC,CASLPQLDPYEQYF
NA,TRBJ2-3,NA,TRBV6-1,TGTGCCAGCACCCCAGGGCTGAGGGCAGATACGCAGTATTTT,CASTPGLRADTQYF
NA,TRBJ2-4,NA,TRBV12-3/TRBV12-4,TGTGCCAGCAGTTTAAAGGCTCCGGCCAAAAACATTCAGTACTTC,CASSLKAPAKNIQYF
many,TRBJ2-1,NA,TRBV21-1,TGTGCCAGCAGCATTCGACGGACTAGTAAAAATGAGCAGTTCTTC,CASSIRRTSKNEQFF
NA,TRBJ2-5,NA,TRBV13,TGTGCCAGCAGCTTAGCGATACAGAAGACCCGGTACTTC,CASSLAIQKTRYF
NA,TRBJ2-7,NA,TRBV6-1,TGTGCCAGCAGTGAGTGGCAGGGGATCTACGAGCAGTACTTC,CASSEWQGIYEQYF
NA,TRBJ1-2,TRBD1,TRBV7-2,TGTGCCAGCAGCCCGGGACAGGGATTTCATGGCTACACCTTC,CASSPGQGFHGYTF
many,TRBJ2-1,NA,TRBV6-2/TRBV6-3,TGTGCCACCGGTCCTTACTCCTACAATGAGCAGTTCTTC,CATGPYSYNEQFF
NA,TRBJ2-7,NA,TRBV20-1,TGCAGTACTAGAGATCCGCAAAGCTCCCTCTCCTACGAGCAGTACTTC,CSTRDPQSSLSYEQYF
NA,TRBJ2-1,NA,TRBV3-1,TGTGCCAGCAGCCACGATAATTTGGGACCTGAGCAGTTCTTC,CASSHDNLGPEQFF
NA,TRBJ2-1,NA,TRBV28,TGTGCCAGCAGTAGAGGTTCGTCTAGTTATGTAGGTAATGAGCAGTTCTTC,CASSRGSSSYVGNEQFF
few,TRBJ2-3,NA,TRBV9,TGTGCCAGCAGCCAGGGGGGCGACGGGACAGATACGCAGTATTTT,CASSQGGDGTDTQYF
NA,TRBJ1-1,NA,TRBV7-9,TGTGCCAGCAGCTTAAGAGAGGGAGGAGGCACTGAAGCTTTCTTT,CASSLREGGGTEAFF
NA,TRBJ2-7,NA,TRBV5-1,TGCGCCAGCAGAGCCGCGGGTAGCTCAACCTACAATGAGCAGTACTTC,CASRAAGSSTYNEQYF
NA,TRBJ1-1,TRBD1,TRBV6-2/TRBV6-3,TGTGCCAGCAGTGCAGTCCAAGGGGGCCGGAGGACTGAAGCTTTCTTT,CASSAVQGGRRTEAFF
NA,TRBJ2-7,NA,TRBV7-2,TGTGCCAGCAGCGACCAGGGGACCTGGGTCTACGAGCAGTACTTC,CASSDQGTWVYEQYF
few,TRBJ2-5,TRBD2,TRBV20-1,TGCAGTGCTAGAAATTTGGGGACTAGCGGGAGAAGGGAGACCCAGTACTTC,CSARNLGTSGRRETQYF
NA,TRBJ2-3,NA,TRBV4-3,TGCGCCAGCAGCCCATCTACACCTAGCGCCCCGATTGATACGCAGTATTTT,CASSPSTPSAPIDTQYF
NA,TRBJ2-1,NA,TRBV21-1,TGTGCCAGCAGCAAAGCCAGGGGGCCAGGGTTCAATGAGCAGTTCTTC,CASSKARGPGFNEQFF
many,TRBJ2-7,TRBD2,TRBV12-3/TRBV12-4,TGTGCCAGCAGGGGGACGGGACTAGCGGGAGTCAATGAGCAGTACTTC,CASRGTGLAGVNEQYF
few,TRBJ2-3,NA,TRBV4-3,TGCGCCAGCAGCCAAGATGGTCCGTACACGCAGTATTTT,CASSQDGPYTQYF
NA,TRBJ2-6,NA,TRBV25-1,TGTGCCAGCAGGGGCCCCCTTGCCAGCGTCCTGACTTTC,CASRGPLASVLTF
NA,TRBJ2-5,NA,TRBV28,TGTGCCAGCAGTTCCGTAGGCCAGGGTGGTGAGACCCAGTACTTC,CASSSVGQGGETQYF
NA,TRBJ2-1,TRBD1,TRBV20-1,TGCAGTGCTTGGACAGGCTCCTATAATGAGCAGTTCTTC,CSAWTGSYNEQFF
NA,TRBJ2-5,TRBD1,TRBV5-1,TGCGCCAGCAGCCTCGCCCCCCGGGACAGGACTCAAGAGACCCAGTACTTC,CASSLAPRDRTQETQYF
NA,TRBJ1-4,NA,TRBV18,TGTGCCAGCTCACCAAGGACCGCAACTAATGAAAAACTGTTTTTT,CASSPRTATNEKLFF
NA,TRBJ2-1,NA,TRBV20-1,TGCAGTGCTAGTATCCGGCTAGTGGTCTCCTACAATGAGCAGTTCTTC,CSASIRLVVSYNEQFF
few,TRBJ1-1,TRBD1,TRBV5-5,TGTGCCAGTACTCAGGGGGCTGAAGCTTTCTTT,CASTQGAEAFF
NA,TRBJ1-6,TRBD1,TRBV27,TGTGCCAGCAGTCCTAGGGGACAGGGTGGTTCACCCCTCCACTTT,CASSPRGQGGSPLHF
NA,TRBJ2-5,NA,TRBV11-1,TGTGCCAGCAGCTTAAATCGCTCCCCAGGGGAGACCCAGTACTTC,CASSLNRSPGETQYF
NA,TRBJ2-7,NA,TRBV14,TGTGCCAGCAGCCAAGATCAGTCACTATTCTCCTACGAGCAGTACTTC,CASSQDQSLFSYEQYF
NA,TRBJ1-1,NA,TRBV6-1,TGTGCCAGCAGCGAAGGGTGGGGGCACCTGAACACTGAAGCTTTCTTT,CASSEGWGHLNTEAFF
few,TRBJ1-5,NA,TRBV11-2,TGTGCCAGCAGCTTCAAGGAGAATCAGCCCCAGCATTTT,CASSFKENQPQHF